Listed below are T cell receptor beta chains from one sample, sequenced in a study of T cells in tumors after PD-1 blockade. Only in-frame clones appear in the TCRdb table, and some are missing; sequencing was by immunoSEQ multiplex PCR. Among around 35,000 clones listed, roughly 73% were seen once. The starting material was PBMCs, obtained after anti-PD-1 treatment. Receptors were obtained from a human donor with basal cell carcinoma. The CDR3 runs from the conserved cysteine through the conserved F or W. A D gene is named only where the DNA matches it firmly. Size values are once, few and many counts, or a class for expanded clones, and some rows have none.

v_call: TRBV4-3
d_call: TRBD2
j_call: TRBJ2-2
clone_size: .
cdr3_nt: TGCGCCAGCAGCCAAGAGGGGGGGTTCGGGGAGCTGTTTTTT
cdr3_aa: CASSQEGGFGELFF

v_call: TRBV3-1/TRBV3-2
d_call: TRBD1
j_call: TRBJ2-5
clone_size: .
cdr3_nt: TGTGCCAGCAGCCAACACGGACAGGGGGCTAGGTACCAAGAGACCCAGTACTTC
cdr3_aa: CASSQHGQGARYQETQYF

v_call: TRBV9
d_call: TRBD1
j_call: TRBJ2-2
clone_size: few
cdr3_nt: TGTGCCAGCAGGGGGACAGCCTCGAACACCGGGGAGCTGTTTTTT
cdr3_aa: CASRGTASNTGELFF

v_call: TRBV27
d_call: .
j_call: TRBJ1-4
clone_size: few
cdr3_nt: TGTGCCAGCAAGCGGGGGCCTACAACTAATGAAAAACTGTTTTTT
cdr3_aa: CASKRGPTTNEKLFF

v_call: TRBV19
d_call: TRBD1
j_call: TRBJ1-1
clone_size: .
cdr3_nt: TGTGCCAGTAGAAGGGACAGGGTTACGGCTGAAGCTTTCTTT
cdr3_aa: CASRRDRVTAEAFF

v_call: TRBV28
d_call: .
j_call: TRBJ1-5
clone_size: .
cdr3_nt: TGTGCCAGCAGGACCGGGACAACTAAACCCCAGCATTTT
cdr3_aa: CASRTGTTKPQHF

v_call: TRBV28
d_call: TRBD1
j_call: TRBJ2-6
clone_size: few
cdr3_nt: TGTGCCAGCAGATTCGGGGACAGGCTTGGGGCCAACGTCCTGACTTTC
cdr3_aa: CASRFGDRLGANVLTF

v_call: TRBV6-2/TRBV6-3
d_call: .
j_call: TRBJ1-2
clone_size: .
cdr3_nt: TGTGCCAGCAGTCGGAAAACCGACAGTTATGGCTACACCTTC
cdr3_aa: CASSRKTDSYGYTF

v_call: TRBV7-8
d_call: .
j_call: TRBJ1-3
clone_size: .
cdr3_nt: TGTGCCAGCAGTCAAGGCTCGGCGTCTGGAAACACCATATATTTT
cdr3_aa: CASSQGSASGNTIYF

v_call: TRBV4-3
d_call: .
j_call: TRBJ2-7
clone_size: .
cdr3_nt: TGCGCCAGCAGCCAAGATGCTAGGACCGACTACGAGCAGTACTTC
cdr3_aa: CASSQDARTDYEQYF

v_call: TRBV3-1/TRBV3-2
d_call: TRBD2
j_call: TRBJ2-5
clone_size: once
cdr3_nt: TGTGCCAGCAGCCTCACTAGCGGACCCTGGGGGGAGACCCAGTACTTC
cdr3_aa: CASSLTSGPWGETQYF

v_call: TRBV5-1
d_call: TRBD2
j_call: TRBJ2-3
clone_size: .
cdr3_nt: TGCGCCAGCAGCTTGGAACTAGCGGGAGTTCTCGGCACAGATACGCAGTATTTT
cdr3_aa: CASSLELAGVLGTDTQYF

v_call: TRBV5-4
d_call: TRBD1
j_call: TRBJ1-2
clone_size: .
cdr3_nt: TGTGCCAGCAGCTTGAAAGGACAGGGGGGATATGGCTACACCTTC
cdr3_aa: CASSLKGQGGYGYTF

v_call: TRBV7-9
d_call: .
j_call: TRBJ2-7
clone_size: .
cdr3_nt: TGTGCCAGCAGCTTCGGAGGTGGGGCCGACGAGCAGTACTTC
cdr3_aa: CASSFGGGADEQYF

v_call: TRBV7-8
d_call: .
j_call: TRBJ2-1
clone_size: .
cdr3_nt: TGTGCCAGCAGCTCGTACTACAATGAGCAGTTCTTC
cdr3_aa: CASSSYYNEQFF

v_call: TRBV6-2/TRBV6-3
d_call: .
j_call: TRBJ2-7
clone_size: .
cdr3_nt: TGTGCCAGCAGTTACTCGGTATTCTACCGAACAGGGCTCCACGAGCAGTACTTC
cdr3_aa: CASSYSVFYRTGLHEQYF

v_call: TRBV6-6
d_call: TRBD1
j_call: TRBJ2-7
clone_size: .
cdr3_nt: TGTGCCAGCAGTTACCCGGCGGGACAGGGTGCCTACGAGCAGTACTTC
cdr3_aa: CASSYPAGQGAYEQYF

v_call: TRBV6-5
d_call: .
j_call: TRBJ2-7
clone_size: few
cdr3_nt: TGTGCCACCGGGATTCCTGTGACCTACGAGCAGTACTTC
cdr3_aa: CATGIPVTYEQYF

v_call: TRBV7-9
d_call: .
j_call: TRBJ2-7
clone_size: .
cdr3_nt: TGTGCCAGCAGCCGACAGGCCTACGAGCAGTACTTC
cdr3_aa: CASSRQAYEQYF

v_call: TRBV27
d_call: TRBD2
j_call: TRBJ2-1
clone_size: few
cdr3_nt: TGTGCCAGCAGTTTAGATAGCGGGAGAACTGGCAATGAGCAGTTCTTC
cdr3_aa: CASSLDSGRTGNEQFF

v_call: TRBV7-3
d_call: TRBD2
j_call: TRBJ2-1
clone_size: once
cdr3_nt: TGTGCCAGCAGCTTGACTCTAGCGGGAGGGCTTAATGAGCAGTTCTTC
cdr3_aa: CASSLTLAGGLNEQFF

v_call: TRBV5-1
d_call: TRBD1
j_call: TRBJ1-1
clone_size: .
cdr3_nt: TGCGCCAGCAGTGTCTGGGACAGCGAATCTGAAGCTTTCTTT
cdr3_aa: CASSVWDSESEAFF

v_call: TRBV5-1
d_call: .
j_call: TRBJ2-1
clone_size: .
cdr3_nt: TGCGCCAGCAGCTTAGAGCGGCCATCCTACAATGAGCAGTTCTTC
cdr3_aa: CASSLERPSYNEQFF

v_call: TRBV6-1
d_call: .
j_call: TRBJ1-2
clone_size: .
cdr3_nt: TGTGCCAGCAGTGAATCCCTGTGGAGGGGTACAGGCTACACCTTC
cdr3_aa: CASSESLWRGTGYTF

v_call: TRBV7-3
d_call: .
j_call: TRBJ1-1
clone_size: .
cdr3_nt: TGTGCCAGCAGCGATGGAATACAGGGAAGGGCTGAAGCTTTCTTT
cdr3_aa: CASSDGIQGRAEAFF

v_call: TRBV27
d_call: TRBD1
j_call: TRBJ1-2
clone_size: .
cdr3_nt: TGTGCCAGTATTAGACAGGGTCACTATGGCTACACCTTC
cdr3_aa: CASIRQGHYGYTF